What follows are 6 T cell receptor beta chains derived from one specimen sequenced in a study of CD8 T cells in Susac syndrome. Random hexamers were used to reverse transcribe the RNA input (about 0.45 to 1 ug). Each CDR3 protein gets one entry after TCRdb re-called the immunoSEQ multiplex PCR reads with MiXCR. The sample lists 150,000 to 200,000 distinct CDR3 sequences; around 93% were seen once. Input material: CD4+ T cells from PBMCs. The receptors stem from a human donor in good health.

The chain carries TRBV2 and TRBJ2-3; the D gene is possibly TRBD2 (5 bases). Trimming shortened V by 1 base and J by 3 bases, and 11 bases separated the two germline ends. The CDR3 covers 15 residues. Germline CDR1 SNHLY, CDR2 FYNNEI. The CDR3 loop reads CASSEERGGTDTQYF. The DNA of the CDR3 is TGTGCCAGCAGTGAAGAACGGGGTGGGACAGATACGCAGTATTTT.

The rearrangement uses TRBV5-1 and TRBJ1-1; TRBD1 is a possible D gene (5 bases). Trimming left V 0 bases short and J 2 bases short, with 11 bases between. The CDR3 consists of 15 residues. Germline V gene lookup returns CDR1 SGHRS and CDR2 YFSETQ. The CDR3 DNA reads as TGCGCCAGCAGCTTGGAGGGACGGTCAAACACTGAAGCTTTCTTT. Amino acid sequence: CASSLEGRSNTEAFF.

The chain combines TRBV20-1 with TRBJ1-5; D perhaps matches TRBD1 (6 bases). This CDR3 is built from 13 residues. Germline V gene data show CDR1 as DFQATT and CDR2 as SNEGSKA (reference sequence). Trimming removed 5 bases from V and 2 bases from J, with 10 bases in between. The CDR3 is CSASGAGNQPQHF. CDR3 nucleotides: TGCAGTGCTTCAGGGGCTGGCAATCAGCCCCAGCATTTT.

The J gene is TRBJ2-3, the V gene TRBV29-1; D gene unclear. This CDR3 is 10 amino acids long. CDR1 and CDR2 (germline): SQVTM, ANQGSEA. Trimming pared 8 bases from V and 3 bases from J, leaving 6 bases between. This chain's CDR3 is CSFMTDTQYF. CDR3 bases: TGCAGCTTTATGACAGATACGCAGTATTTT.

The chain has TRBV4-1 and TRBJ1-3; D may be TRBD1 (5 bases). CDR1 and CDR2 from the germline V gene are MGHRA and YSYEKL. CDR3 size: 15 residues. V was pared by 6 bases and J by 2 bases, with 14 bases between. The chain's CDR3 is CASRRAGGTGNTIYF. DNA for the CDR3: TGCGCCAGCAGGAGAGCTGGGGGGACTGGAAACACCATATATTTT.

The chain employs TRBV29-1 and TRBJ2-1, with unresolved D. The CDR3 extends over 14 amino acids. V was shortened by 0 bases and J by 0 bases, with 6 bases between the two germline ends. The germline gives CDR1 SQVTM, CDR2 ANQGSEA. The CDR3 sequence is CSVEDKSSYNEQFF. For the CDR3, the DNA is TGCAGCGTTGAAGACAAGAGCTCCTACAATGAGCAGTTCTTC.